This passage covers 13 T cell receptor beta chains from one sample sequenced in a study of technical replicates of blood from a few donors. Profiling relied on immunoSEQ multiplex PCR, and the TCRdb table lists in-frame clones only, not all of them. The table records about 15,000 clones, about four fifths of them present only once. Material for sequencing was PBMCs. These receptor sequences come from a human donor in good health. Some clones in this sample may be carry-over from other donors' samples.

The chain carries TRBV6-5 and TRBJ1-4; 7 nucleotides match TRBD1. The CDR3 sequence is 15 residues long. With V trimmed by 2 bases and J by 5 bases, 5 bases remained unmatched. Germline-derived CDR1 and CDR2 are MNHEY and SVGAGI. The CDR3 region has the DNA TGTGCCAGCAGTTACCTGACAGGGCTGAATGAAAAACTGTTTTTT. It translates to CASSYLTGLNEKLFF.

The chain employs TRBV12-5 and TRBJ2-3; perhaps TRBD2 as D (5 bases). Germline CDR1 is LGHNT and CDR2 is FRNRAP. This CDR3 has 12 amino acids. V lost 5 bases and J lost 4, with 7 bases in between. The CDR3 nucleotides are TGTGCTAGTGGTCCGGACTCAGATACGCAGTATTTT. Its protein product is CASGPDSDTQYF.

The gene calls are TRBV19 and TRBJ1-1, with 7 bases matching TRBD1. The germline CDR1 and CDR2 sequences are LNHDA and SQIVND (reference sequence). After removal of 5 bases from V and 2 bases from J, the junction contained 8 bases not matched to a gene. The CDR3 runs to 15 residues. The CDR3 DNA is TGTGCCAGTAGTTCTCGTGGGACAGTCAACACTGAAGCTTTCTTT. Translated: CASSSRGTVNTEAFF.

The chain carries TRBV2 and TRBJ2-1; TRBD1 matches at 9 bases. The germline gives CDR1 SNHLY, CDR2 FYNNEI. CDR3 length equals 12 residues. The junction had 3 bases not matched to a gene; V was cut back by 6 bases and J by 9 bases. CDR3 in amino acids: CASSPDRGEQFF. In DNA, the CDR3 is TGTGCCAGCAGCCCGGACAGGGGTGAGCAGTTCTTC.

The V and J genes are TRBV6-6 and TRBJ1-1; tentatively, D is TRBD1 (6 bases). Germline CDR1 and CDR2: MNHNY and SVGAGI (reference sequence). The CDR3 consists of 13 residues. Trimming stripped 6 bases from V and 3 bases from J, with 11 bases between. CDR3 DNA: TGTGCCAGCAGCACCACAGGGTACACTGAAGCTTTCTTT. Protein: CASSTTGYTEAFF.

This chain uses TRBV5-1 with TRBJ1-1, with TRBD1 identical over 11 bases. Germline V gives CDR1 SGHRS, CDR2 YFSETQ. This CDR3 spans 16 amino acids. Trimming took 2 bases from V and 0 from J; bases not matched to a gene: 3. CDR3 sequence: CASSFQGQGVNTEAFF. The DNA for the CDR3 is TGCGCCAGCAGCTTCCAGGGACAGGGGGTGAACACTGAAGCTTTCTTT.

The CDR3 DNA follows: TGTGCCAGCAGCCAAGAAAATACAGGGAACTATGGCTACACCTTC. Its protein is CASSQENTGNYGYTF. The rearrangement uses TRBV4-2 and TRBJ1-2, with D possibly matching TRBD1 (6 bases). Germline V lookup: CDR1 LGHNA, CDR2 YNFKEQ. The CDR3 is 15 amino acids. Trimming took off 0 bases at V and 2 bases at J, with 10 bases between the two ends.

The genes are TRBV2 and TRBJ2-2; TRBD2 might be the D (6 bases). Trimming pared 8 bases from V and 2 bases from J, leaving 12 bases between. The CDR3 sequence is 14 residues long. CDR1 SNHLY and CDR2 FYNNEI come from the germline V gene. The CDR3 nucleotides are TGTGCCAGCGGGGACTCCCCTAACACCGGGGAGCTGTTTTTT. The encoded protein is CASGDSPNTGELFF.

With respect to this clone: A junction end diverges from the germline sequence, so it may reflect a read error. V gene TRBV11-2 combines with J gene TRBJ2-7; tentatively, D is TRBD1 (6 bases). Per the germline V gene, CDR1 is SGHAT and CDR2 is FQNNGV. The CDR3 is made up of 12 amino acids. The CDR3 region has the DNA TGTGCCAGCAGCTATGAGGGGGACCTCTCCCTTTTC. Translated: CASSYEGDLSLF.

The chain couples TRBV18 to TRBJ2-7; 12 bases agree with TRBD1. Per the germline V gene, CDR1 is KGHSH and CDR2 is LQKENI. This CDR3 has 16 amino acids. V dropped 2 bases and J dropped 7; count of bases not matched to a gene: 9. The CDR3 reads CASSPYRDRGRQEQYF. CDR3 in DNA: TGTGCCAGCTCACCATACCGGGACAGGGGGCGTCAGGAGCAGTACTTC.

The chain links TRBV18 to TRBJ1-2; TRBD1 matches 10 bases. Germline values: CDR1 KGHSH, CDR2 LQKENI. This CDR3 is built from 16 residues. V lost 1 base and J lost 4; bases outside the gene matches: 6. CDR3 amino acids: CASSPRGTGATYGYTF. CDR3 sequence (DNA): TGTGCCAGCTCACCACGAGGGACAGGGGCTACCTATGGCTACACCTTC.

The gene calls are TRBV18 and TRBJ1-1; D not certain. This CDR3 is 14 amino acids long. The V end was cut by 5 bases, the J end by 1 base, with 11 bases between. CDR1 KGHSH and CDR2 LQKENI come from the germline V gene. CDR3 amino acids: CASSSDSRNTEAFF. CDR3 bases: TGTGCCAGCTCATCAGACTCCCGGAACACTGAAGCTTTCTTT.

This clone was counted between two and nine times. This chain joins TRBV27 and TRBJ1-3; 9 nucleotides align to TRBD1. CDR1 is MNHEY, CDR2 SMNVEV, per germline (reference sequence). Losses at the gene ends were 4 bases for V and 3 bases for J; bases not matched to a gene: 7. The CDR3 totals 16 residues. The CDR3, as DNA: TGTGCCAGCAGTTCAAGGGACAGGGTCGGTGGAAACACCATATATTTT. Protein product: CASSSRDRVGGNTIYF.